What follows are 25 T cell receptor beta chains derived from one specimen sequenced in a study of T-cell memory formation after mild COVID-19. MiXCR, applied by TCRdb to the 5' RACE reads, yields one record per CDR3 protein. The sample records around 200,000 distinct CDR3 sequences, roughly 27% being singletons. The sample taken for sequencing was PBMCs or a T cell subset sorted from them (not recorded which). All receptors derive from an adult woman who had mild COVID-19 (a few samples of this study predate the infection). Cell type and time point are not known.

This clonotype was found a few times. The chain employs TRBV20-1 and TRBJ1-4; 8 nucleotides align to TRBD1. Germline V gene sequence: CDR1 DFQATT, CDR2 SNEGSKA (reference sequence). This CDR3 contains 14 residues. J gave up 4 bases and V 5 bases, and 6 bases lay outside the gene matches. This chain's CDR3 is CSAEQGGINEKLFF. The CDR3 region has the DNA TGCAGTGCTGAACAGGGGGGGATTAATGAAAAACTGTTTTTT.

The genes are TRBV6-6 and TRBJ1-1, with TRBD1 matching over 7 bases. The germline V gene encodes CDR1 MNHNY and CDR2 SVGAGI (reference sequence). The CDR3 consists of 16 residues. V gave up 3 bases and J gave up 0 bases; unmatched junction bases: 7. The CDR3 DNA follows: TGTGCCAGCAGTTATACGGGACAGCGAATGAACACTGAAGCTTTCTTT. Translation: CASSYTGQRMNTEAFF.

In its sample, this clonotype was seen a few times. The chain links TRBV9 to TRBJ2-1, with D hard to call. Germline assignment: CDR1 SGDLS and CDR2 YYNGEE. The CDR3 spans 14 residues. The ends were cut back, 0 bases at V and 10 bases at J, with 14 bases in the middle. The DNA of the CDR3 is TGTGCCAGCAGCGTAGCTCAAGGGTCTAACGAGCAGTTCTTC. It codes for CASSVAQGSNEQFF. The full variable domain, in which reference TRBV9 and TRBJ2-1 provide the parts outside the CDR3, is DSGVTQTPKHLITATGQRVTLRCSPRSGDLSVYWYQQSLDQGLQFLIQYYNGEERAKGNILERFSAQQFPDLHSELNLSSLELGDSALYFCASSVAQGSNEQFFGPGTRLTVL.

This clonotype was seen ten or more times. The rearrangement links TRBV5-1 to TRBJ2-2, with D perhaps matching TRBD1 or TRBD2 (5 bases each). The length of the CDR3 is 13 residues. V lost 2 bases to trimming and J lost 5 bases, with 7 bases between them. In germline, CDR1 is SGHRS, CDR2 YFSETQ. This CDR3 reads CASSFGATGELFF. The CDR3 DNA reads as TGCGCCAGCAGCTTCGGGGCGACCGGGGAGCTGTTTTTT.

J is TRBJ2-1 and V is TRBV29-1, with D unresolved. The germline V gene has CDR1 SQVTM and CDR2 ANQGSEA. This CDR3 has 11 amino acids. Trimming pared 6 bases from V and 16 bases from J, leaving 19 bases between. The CDR3 reads CSVAPPNVVFF. Written as DNA, the CDR3 is TGCAGCGTAGCACCGCCCAATGTGGTATTCTTC.

The J gene is TRBJ1-1, the V gene TRBV12-3 or TRBV12-4, with a possible D match to TRBD1 (6 bases). The V gene lost 6 bases and the J gene lost 1 base, with 18 bases spanning the gap. The CDR3 length is 16 residues. The CDR3 region has the DNA TGTGCCAGCAGCCACAGTTACGGACAGAAGAACACTGAAGCTTTCTTT. Amino acid sequence: CASSHSYGQKNTEAFF.

V usage is TRBV20-1 and J usage is TRBJ2-7, with TRBD1 identical over 12 bases. Per germline, CDR1 DFQATT and CDR2 SNEGSKA (reference sequence). J lost 5 bases, V lost 2 bases, and 4 bases had no gene match. This CDR3 region has 14 residues. CDR3 DNA sequence: TGCAGTGCTAGACCCGGGACAGGGGGCCACGAGCAGTACTTC. As protein: CSARPGTGGHEQYF.

This clonotype was picked up a small number of times. The V gene is TRBV10-3, the J gene TRBJ2-3; tentatively, D is TRBD2 (6 bases). The germline V gene encodes CDR1 ENHRY and CDR2 SYGVKD. The V end was cut by 6 bases, the J end by 2 bases, with 12 bases between. This CDR3 has 14 residues. CDR3 nucleotide sequence: TGTGCCATCAGGTGGGGCGGGGACACAGATACGCAGTATTTT. Residues: CAIRWGGDTDTQYF.

There are a few counts of this clonotype. The chain links TRBV15 to TRBJ2-1; TRBD1 matches at 8 bases. The CDR3 extends over 15 amino acids. Germline CDR1 reads LNHNV; CDR2 reads YYDKDF (reference sequence). Trimming removed 1 base from V and 4 bases from J; junction bases left unmatched: 3. CDR3 coding DNA: TGTGCCACCAGCAGAGGTGGGACAGGATACAATGAGCAGTTCTTC. Translated, it gives CATSRGGTGYNEQFF. The variable domain in full, with the rest retrieved from reference TRBV15 and TRBJ2-1, is DAMVIQNPRYQVTQFGKPVTLSCSQTLNHNVMYWYQQKSSQAPKLLFHYYDKDFNNEADTPDNFQSRRPNTSFCFLDIRSPGLGDTAMYLCATSRGGTGYNEQFFGPGTRLTVL.

The chain combines TRBV5-4 with TRBJ2-5, with 12 positions matching TRBD2. Germline trimming cut 4 bases from V and 1 base from J; bases unmatched to any gene: 5. This CDR3 is 16 amino acids long. Germline V gene lookup returns CDR1 SGHNT and CDR2 YYREEE (reference sequence). DNA for the CDR3: TGTGCCAGCAGCCGACTAGCGGGGGCCATCCAAGAGACCCAGTACTTC. It translates to CASSRLAGAIQETQYF.

This clonotype was found a few times. The chain couples TRBV6-5 to TRBJ2-7, with 9 positions matching TRBD2. Germline V gives CDR1 MNHEY, CDR2 SVGAGI. This CDR3 region has 16 residues. After removal of 6 bases from V and 2 bases from J, the junction contained 11 bases not matched to a gene. The CDR3 loop is CASRLTIAGAAYEQYF. The CDR3 DNA reads as TGTGCCAGCAGATTAACCATAGCGGGAGCTGCCTACGAGCAGTACTTC.

This clonotype came up a few times. This chain uses TRBV3-1 with TRBJ2-7, with 8 bases that match TRBD2. This CDR3 spans 16 amino acids. J lost 2 bases, V lost 0 bases, and 6 bases had no gene match. The germline V gene encodes CDR1 LGHDT and CDR2 YNNKEL (reference sequence). CDR3 sequence: CASSQESGGNPYEQYF. CDR3 coding DNA: TGTGCCAGCAGCCAAGAATCGGGGGGGAATCCCTACGAGCAGTACTTC.

The genes are TRBV5-1 and TRBJ2-5, with 10 bases that match TRBD2. The CDR3 consists of 15 residues. Germline CDR1 is SGHRS and CDR2 is YFSETQ. Losses at the gene ends were 5 bases for V and 4 bases for J; bases not matched to a gene: 8. This CDR3 reads CASRPSGGLGETQYF. In DNA form, the CDR3 reads TGCGCCAGCAGGCCTAGCGGGGGCCTGGGAGAGACCCAGTACTTC. Full variable domain (outside the CDR3, taken from reference TRBV5-1 and TRBJ2-5): KAGVTQTPRYLIKTRGQQVTLSCSPISGHRSVSWYQQTPGQGLQFLFEYFSETQRNKGNFPGRFSGRQFSNSRSEMNVSTLELGDSALYLCASRPSGGLGETQYFGPGTRLLVL.

This clonotype was observed many times. This chain joins TRBV20-1 and TRBJ2-5; D not certain. Germline V gives CDR1 DFQATT, CDR2 SNEGSKA (reference sequence). V was shortened by 0 bases and J by 3 bases, with 17 bases between the two germline ends. This CDR3 comprises 16 residues. CDR3 nucleotides: TGCAGTGCTAGAGATCATGGGAACCTTCTGGAAGAGACCCAGTACTTC. Translation: CSARDHGNLLEETQYF.

In this sample, this clonotype turned up a few times. V is TRBV4-2 and J is TRBJ1-2; D gene unclear. The CDR3 is 11 amino acids. The V gene lost 5 bases and the J gene lost 8 bases, with 9 bases spanning the gap. The germline V gene encodes CDR1 LGHNA and CDR2 YNFKEQ. The CDR3 DNA reads as TGTGCCAGCAGCTCCTCTACCGGCTACACCTTC. Protein product: CASSSSTGYTF.

This clonotype was picked up a small number of times. The chain combines TRBV7-6 with TRBJ1-1; the match to TRBD1 covers 9 bases. The germline V gene has CDR1 SGHVS and CDR2 FNYEAQ. The CDR3 is made up of 16 amino acids. J lost 1 base, V lost 4 bases, and 7 bases had no gene match. The CDR3 reads CASSSAGTGTNTEAFF. The CDR3 nucleotides are TGTGCCAGCAGCTCCGCCGGGACAGGGACGAACACTGAAGCTTTCTTT. The complete variable domain, with remaining parts taken from reference TRBV7-6 and TRBJ1-1, reads GAGVSQSPRYKVTKRGQDVALRCDPISGHVSLYWYRQALGQGPEFLTYFNYEAQQDKSGLPNDRFSAERPEGSISTLTIQRTEQRDSAMYRCASSSAGTGTNTEAFFGQGTRLTVV.

The rearrangement joins TRBV11-3 to TRBJ1-1, with D tentatively TRBD1 (5 bases). The CDR3 runs to 14 residues. Germline values: CDR1 SGHNT, CDR2 YENEEA. Trimming pared 5 bases from V and 6 bases from J, leaving 16 bases between. The CDR3 DNA sequence: TGTGCCAGCAGCGACCCCCAGGGTAAGGCTGAAGCTTTCTTT. This codes for CASSDPQGKAEAFF.

This rearrangement joins TRBV5-1 to TRBJ1-6, with TRBD1 matching over 8 bases. The germline gives CDR1 SGHRS, CDR2 YFSETQ. J gave up 8 bases and V 4 bases, and 2 bases lay outside the gene matches. This CDR3 contains 13 residues. CDR3 loop: CASSVTGDSPLHF. Written as DNA, the CDR3 is TGCGCCAGCAGCGTGACAGGGGATTCACCCCTCCACTTT.

The rearrangement uses TRBV23-1 and TRBJ1-6; possible D gene TRBD1, 6 bases. TRBV23-1 is labeled an ORF, and its function is uncertain. V shed 3 bases and J shed 6 bases, with 12 bases lying between them. This CDR3 has 15 residues. The CDR3 nucleotides are TGCGCCAGCAGTCACAGACAGGTGGCTAATTCACCCCTCCACTTT. Translating it yields CASSHRQVANSPLHF.

This clonotype was seen only a few times. The chain combines TRBV30 with TRBJ2-7, with D tentatively TRBD1 (5 bases). The V gene's germline CDR1 is GTSNPN and CDR2 SVGIG (reference sequence). V was clipped by 5 bases and J by 2 bases, with 10 bases between them. The CDR3 runs 12 residues. The CDR3 is CAWDTGTYEQYF. CDR3 nucleotides: TGTGCCTGGGACACAGGCACCTACGAGCAGTACTTC. Complete variable domain (other parts from reference TRBV30 and TRBJ2-7): SQTIHQWPATLVQPVGSPLSLECTVEGTSNPNLYWYRQAAGRGLQLLFYSVGIGQISSEVPQNLSASRPQDRQFILSSKKLLLSDSGFYLCAWDTGTYEQYFGPGTRLTVT.

The CDR3, as DNA: TGTGCCAGCATCGGGACAGGGGCGTACGAGCAGTACTTC. This codes for CASIGTGAYEQYF. The rearrangement joins TRBV27 to TRBJ2-7, with 10 bases fitting TRBD1. Germline-derived CDR1 and CDR2 are MNHEY and SMNVEV (reference sequence). The V and J ends lost 7 bases and 4 bases, in that order; junction bases with no gene match: 4. CDR3 length: 13 amino acids.

The rearrangement links TRBV6-2 or TRBV6-3 to TRBJ2-3; 9 positions match TRBD2. J lost 2 bases, V lost 5 bases, and 5 bases had no gene match. The length of the CDR3 is 15 residues. Germline CDR1 is MNHEY and CDR2 is SVGEGT. CDR3: CASSPLAGYTDTQYF. The CDR3 region has the DNA TGTGCCAGCAGTCCGCTAGCGGGATACACAGATACGCAGTATTTT.

This rearrangement joins TRBV9 to TRBJ1-3; possible D gene TRBD1, 6 bases. V lost 0 bases and J lost 0, with 7 bases in between. This CDR3 has 15 residues. Germline V gene data show CDR1 as SGDLS and CDR2 as YYNGEE. CDR3 in amino acids: CASSVGGLSGNTIYF. The DNA of the CDR3 is TGTGCCAGCAGCGTAGGGGGGCTCTCTGGAAACACCATATATTTT.

V is TRBV3-1 and J is TRBJ1-1; D remains unclear. Trimming removed 4 bases at V and 7 bases at J, with 13 bases between. Germline V gives CDR1 LGHDT, CDR2 YNNKEL (reference sequence). The CDR3 spans 13 residues. The CDR3, as DNA: TGTGCCAGCAGCCTCGGTCACCGGGGTGAAGCTTTCTTT. This translates into CASSLGHRGEAFF.

For the CDR3, the DNA is TGCGCCAGCAGCCATCCGGGACACGGAAACACCATATATTTT. Protein product: CASSHPGHGNTIYF. This chain uses TRBV5-1 with TRBJ1-3; tentative D call: TRBD1 (6 bases). V shed 4 bases and J shed 4 bases, with 12 bases lying between them. The germline V gene encodes CDR1 SGHRS and CDR2 YFSETQ. The CDR3 runs to 14 residues.